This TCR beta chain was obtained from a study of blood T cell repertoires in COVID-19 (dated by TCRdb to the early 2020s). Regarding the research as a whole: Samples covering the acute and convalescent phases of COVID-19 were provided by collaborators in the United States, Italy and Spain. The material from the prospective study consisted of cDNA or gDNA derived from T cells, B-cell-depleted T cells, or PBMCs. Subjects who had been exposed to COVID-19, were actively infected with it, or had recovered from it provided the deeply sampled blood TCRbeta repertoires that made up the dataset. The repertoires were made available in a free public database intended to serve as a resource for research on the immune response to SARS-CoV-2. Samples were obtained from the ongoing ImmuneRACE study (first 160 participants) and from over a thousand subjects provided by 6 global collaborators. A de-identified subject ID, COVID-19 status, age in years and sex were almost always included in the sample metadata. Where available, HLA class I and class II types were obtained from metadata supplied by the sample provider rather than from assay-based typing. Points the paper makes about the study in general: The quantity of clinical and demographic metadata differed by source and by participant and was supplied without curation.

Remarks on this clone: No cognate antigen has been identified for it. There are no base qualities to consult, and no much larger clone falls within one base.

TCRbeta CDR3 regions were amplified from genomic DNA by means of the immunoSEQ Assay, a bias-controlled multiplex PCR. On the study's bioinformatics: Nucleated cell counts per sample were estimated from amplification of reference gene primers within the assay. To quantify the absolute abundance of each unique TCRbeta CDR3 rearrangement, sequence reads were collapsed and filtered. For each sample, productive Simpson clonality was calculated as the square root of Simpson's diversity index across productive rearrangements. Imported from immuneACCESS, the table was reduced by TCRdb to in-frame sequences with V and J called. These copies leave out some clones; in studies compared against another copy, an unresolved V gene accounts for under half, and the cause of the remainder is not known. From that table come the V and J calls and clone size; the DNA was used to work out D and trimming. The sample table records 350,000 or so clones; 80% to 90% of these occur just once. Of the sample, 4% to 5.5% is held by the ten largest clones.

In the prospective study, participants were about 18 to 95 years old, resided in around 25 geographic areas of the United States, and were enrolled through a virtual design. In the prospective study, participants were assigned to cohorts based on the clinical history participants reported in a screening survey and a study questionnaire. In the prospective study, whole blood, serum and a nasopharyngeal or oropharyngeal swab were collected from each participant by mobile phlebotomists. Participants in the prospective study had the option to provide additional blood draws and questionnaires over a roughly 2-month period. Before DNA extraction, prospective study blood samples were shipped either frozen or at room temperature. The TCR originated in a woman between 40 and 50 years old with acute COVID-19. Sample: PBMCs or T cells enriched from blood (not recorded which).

The DNA reads as follows: TGTGCCAGCAGTTTAAAGGGGTGGGGCTACACCTTC. Translated, this is CASSLKGWGYTF. Recombination connected TRBV28 to TRBJ1-2; the D segment could be TRBD1, given 5 matching bases. The germline V gene encodes CDR1 MDHEN and CDR2 SYDVKM. Trimming removed 2 bases from V and 8 bases from J, leaving 9 bases between the germline ends. From its cysteine to its phenylalanine, the CDR3 spans 12 amino acids. The DNA shown is the 36-base CDR3, in frame from base 1.